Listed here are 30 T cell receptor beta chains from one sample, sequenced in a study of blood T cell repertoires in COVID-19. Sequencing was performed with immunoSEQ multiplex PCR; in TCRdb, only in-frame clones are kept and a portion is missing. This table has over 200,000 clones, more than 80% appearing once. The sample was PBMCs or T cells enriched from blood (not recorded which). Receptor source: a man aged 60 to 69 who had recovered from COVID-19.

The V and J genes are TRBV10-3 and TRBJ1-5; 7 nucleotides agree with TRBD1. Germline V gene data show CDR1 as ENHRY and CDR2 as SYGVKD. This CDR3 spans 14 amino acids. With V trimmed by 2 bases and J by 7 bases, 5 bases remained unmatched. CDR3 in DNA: TGTGCCATCAGTGAGGACAGGGTAGTCCAGCCCCAGCATTTT. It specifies CAISEDRVVQPQHF.

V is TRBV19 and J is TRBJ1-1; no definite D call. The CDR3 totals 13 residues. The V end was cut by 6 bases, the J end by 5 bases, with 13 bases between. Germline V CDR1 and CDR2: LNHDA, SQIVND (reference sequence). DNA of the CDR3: TGTGCCAGTAGGTTCGGGAGGTGGACTGAAGCTTTCTTT. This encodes CASRFGRWTEAFF.

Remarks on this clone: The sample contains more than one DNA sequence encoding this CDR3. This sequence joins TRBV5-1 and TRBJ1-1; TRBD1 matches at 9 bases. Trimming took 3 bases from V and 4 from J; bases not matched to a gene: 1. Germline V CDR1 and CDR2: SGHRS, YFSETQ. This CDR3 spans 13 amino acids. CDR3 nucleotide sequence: TGCGCCAGCAGCTCGACAGGGGGCACTGAAGCTTTCTTT. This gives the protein CASSSTGGTEAFF. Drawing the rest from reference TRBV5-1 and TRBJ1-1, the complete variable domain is KAGVTQTPRYLIKTRGQQVTLSCSPISGHRSVSWYQQTPGQGLQFLFEYFSETQRNKGNFPGRFSGRQFSNSRSEMNVSTLELGDSALYLCASSSTGGTEAFFGQGTRLTVV.

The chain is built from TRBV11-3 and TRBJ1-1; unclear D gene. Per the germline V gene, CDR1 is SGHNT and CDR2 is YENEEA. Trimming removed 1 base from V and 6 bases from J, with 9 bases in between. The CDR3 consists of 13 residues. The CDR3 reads CASSLGTLSEAFF. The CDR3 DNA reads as TGTGCCAGCAGCTTAGGTACATTGTCTGAAGCTTTCTTT.

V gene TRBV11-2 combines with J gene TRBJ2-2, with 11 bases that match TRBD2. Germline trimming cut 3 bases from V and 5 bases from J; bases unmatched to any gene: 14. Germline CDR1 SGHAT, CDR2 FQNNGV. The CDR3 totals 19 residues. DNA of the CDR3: TGTGCCAGCAGCTTGTCACTAGCGGGAGAACTCTCGGGTACCGGGGAGCTGTTTTTT. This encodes CASSLSLAGELSGTGELFF.

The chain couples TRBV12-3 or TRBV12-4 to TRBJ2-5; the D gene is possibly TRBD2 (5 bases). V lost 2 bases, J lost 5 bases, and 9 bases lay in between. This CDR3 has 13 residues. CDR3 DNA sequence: TGTGCCAGCAGTTTACCTAGCACGGAGACCCAGTACTTC. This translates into CASSLPSTETQYF.

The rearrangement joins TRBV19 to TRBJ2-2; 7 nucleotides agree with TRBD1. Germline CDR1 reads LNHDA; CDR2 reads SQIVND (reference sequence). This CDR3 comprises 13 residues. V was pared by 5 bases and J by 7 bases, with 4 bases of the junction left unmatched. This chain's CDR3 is CASSVGQIGELFF. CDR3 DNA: TGTGCCAGTAGTGTGGGACAGATCGGGGAGCTGTTTTTT.

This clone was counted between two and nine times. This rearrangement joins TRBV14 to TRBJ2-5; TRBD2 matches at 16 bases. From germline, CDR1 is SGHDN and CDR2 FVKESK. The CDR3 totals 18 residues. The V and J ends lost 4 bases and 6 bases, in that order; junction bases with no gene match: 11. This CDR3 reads CASSPYPGLAGGHQTQYF. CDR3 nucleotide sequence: TGTGCCAGCAGCCCTTATCCGGGACTAGCGGGGGGGCATCAGACCCAGTACTTC.

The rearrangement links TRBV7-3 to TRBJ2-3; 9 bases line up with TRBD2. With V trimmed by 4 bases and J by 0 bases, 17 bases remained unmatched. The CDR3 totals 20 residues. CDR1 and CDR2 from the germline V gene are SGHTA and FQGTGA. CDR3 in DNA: TGTGCCAGCAGCTATAGGACTAGCGCTAATACGGGTTACAGCACAGATACGCAGTATTTT. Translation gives CASSYRTSANTGYSTDTQYF.

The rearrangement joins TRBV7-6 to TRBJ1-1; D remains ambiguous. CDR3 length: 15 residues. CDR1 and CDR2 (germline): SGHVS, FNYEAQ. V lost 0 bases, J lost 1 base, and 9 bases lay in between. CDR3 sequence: CASSLAYSRNTEAFF. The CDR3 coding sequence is TGTGCCAGCAGCTTAGCGTACAGTAGGAACACTGAAGCTTTCTTT.

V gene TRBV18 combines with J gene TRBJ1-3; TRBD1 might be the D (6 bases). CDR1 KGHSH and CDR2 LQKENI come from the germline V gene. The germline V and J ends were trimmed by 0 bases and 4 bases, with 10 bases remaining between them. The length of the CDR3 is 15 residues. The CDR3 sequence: CASSPPPGEGNTIYF. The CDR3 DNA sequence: TGTGCCAGCTCACCACCGCCAGGGGAAGGAAACACCATATATTTT.

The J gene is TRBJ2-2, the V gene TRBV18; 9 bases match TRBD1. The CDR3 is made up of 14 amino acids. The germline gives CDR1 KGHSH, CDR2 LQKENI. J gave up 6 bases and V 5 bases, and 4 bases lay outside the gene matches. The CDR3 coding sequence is TGTGCCAGCTCAACGACAGGGGGTCCCGGGGAGCTGTTTTTT. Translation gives CASSTTGGPGELFF.

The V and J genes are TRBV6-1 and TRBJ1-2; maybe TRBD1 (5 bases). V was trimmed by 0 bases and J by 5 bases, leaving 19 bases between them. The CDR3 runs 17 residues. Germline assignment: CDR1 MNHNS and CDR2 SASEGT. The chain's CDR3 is CASSEAPLTGGRYGYTF. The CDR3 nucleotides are TGTGCCAGCAGTGAAGCGCCCCTCACCGGGGGTAGGTATGGCTACACCTTC.

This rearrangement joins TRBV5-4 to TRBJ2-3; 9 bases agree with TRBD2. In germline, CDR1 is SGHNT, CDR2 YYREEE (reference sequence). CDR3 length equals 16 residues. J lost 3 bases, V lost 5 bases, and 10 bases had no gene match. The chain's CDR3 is CASSSAGGRRTDTQYF. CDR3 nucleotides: TGTGCCAGCAGTTCTGCGGGGGGGCGCAGGACAGATACGCAGTATTTT.

Here the CDR3 reads CSVGPAQGYNEQFF. CDR3 sequence (DNA): TGCAGCGTTGGACCGGCGCAGGGGTACAATGAGCAGTTCTTC. The chain joins TRBV29-1 to TRBJ2-1, with D perhaps TRBD1 (6 bases). The V gene's germline CDR1 is SQVTM and CDR2 ANQGSEA. V gave up 4 bases and J gave up 4 bases, with 14 bases separating them. CDR3 size: 14 residues.

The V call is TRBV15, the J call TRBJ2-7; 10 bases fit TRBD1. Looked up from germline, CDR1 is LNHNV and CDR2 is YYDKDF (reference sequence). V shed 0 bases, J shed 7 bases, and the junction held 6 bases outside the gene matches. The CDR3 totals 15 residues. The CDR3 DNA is TGTGCCACCAGCAGAGATCCCCGACAGGGGGCTGAGCAGTACTTC. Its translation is CATSRDPRQGAEQYF.

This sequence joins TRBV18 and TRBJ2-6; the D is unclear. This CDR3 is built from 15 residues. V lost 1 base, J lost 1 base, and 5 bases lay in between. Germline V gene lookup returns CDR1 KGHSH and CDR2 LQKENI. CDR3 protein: CASSPQHSGANVLTF. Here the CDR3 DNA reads TGTGCCAGCTCACCACAGCATTCTGGGGCCAACGTCCTGACTTTC.

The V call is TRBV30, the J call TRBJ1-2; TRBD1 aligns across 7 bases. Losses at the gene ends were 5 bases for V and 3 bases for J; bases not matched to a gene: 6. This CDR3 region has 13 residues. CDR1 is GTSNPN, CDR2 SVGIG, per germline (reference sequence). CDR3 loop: CAWEGAGDYGYTF. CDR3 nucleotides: TGTGCCTGGGAGGGGGCGGGCGACTATGGCTACACCTTC.

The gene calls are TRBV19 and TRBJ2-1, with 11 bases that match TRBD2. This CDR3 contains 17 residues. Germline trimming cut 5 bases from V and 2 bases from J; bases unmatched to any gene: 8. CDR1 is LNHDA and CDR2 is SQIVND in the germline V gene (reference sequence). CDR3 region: CASSATSGGNPYNEQFF. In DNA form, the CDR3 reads TGTGCCAGTAGTGCCACTAGCGGGGGAAACCCCTACAATGAGCAGTTCTTC.

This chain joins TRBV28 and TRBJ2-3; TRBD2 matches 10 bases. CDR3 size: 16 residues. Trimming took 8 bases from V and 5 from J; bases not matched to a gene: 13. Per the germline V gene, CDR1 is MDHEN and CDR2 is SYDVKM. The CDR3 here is CASGKRGGRVRDTQYF. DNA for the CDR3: TGTGCCAGCGGGAAGCGGGGGGGCCGGGTTAGAGATACGCAGTATTTT.

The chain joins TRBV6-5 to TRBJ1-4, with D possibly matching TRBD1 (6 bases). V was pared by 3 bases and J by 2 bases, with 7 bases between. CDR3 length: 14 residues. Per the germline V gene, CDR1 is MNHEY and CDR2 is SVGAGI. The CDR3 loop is CASSYTGTNEKLFF. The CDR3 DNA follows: TGTGCCAGCAGTTATACAGGGACTAATGAAAAACTGTTTTTT.

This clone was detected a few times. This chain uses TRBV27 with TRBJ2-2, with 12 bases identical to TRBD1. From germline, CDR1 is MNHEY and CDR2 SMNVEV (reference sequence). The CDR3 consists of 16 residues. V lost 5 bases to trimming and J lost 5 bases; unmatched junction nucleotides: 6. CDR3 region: CASSTGTGGKTGELFF. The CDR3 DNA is TGTGCCAGCAGTACGGGGACAGGGGGCAAAACCGGGGAGCTGTTTTTT.

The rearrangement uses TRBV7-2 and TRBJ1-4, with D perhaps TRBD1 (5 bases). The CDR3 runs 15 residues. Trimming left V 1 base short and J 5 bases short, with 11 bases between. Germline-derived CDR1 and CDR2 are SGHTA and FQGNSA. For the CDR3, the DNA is TGTGCCAGCAGCTTAGTGATCGGGGGAAATGAAAAACTGTTTTTT. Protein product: CASSLVIGGNEKLFF.

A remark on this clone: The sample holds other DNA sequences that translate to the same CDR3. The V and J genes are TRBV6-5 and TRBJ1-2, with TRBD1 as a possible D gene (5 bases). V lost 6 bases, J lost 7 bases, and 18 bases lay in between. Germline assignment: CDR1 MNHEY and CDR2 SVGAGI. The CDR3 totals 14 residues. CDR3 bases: TGTGCCAGCAGACCGCCTCGGGGGAAGGGTGGCTACACCTTC. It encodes CASRPPRGKGGYTF.

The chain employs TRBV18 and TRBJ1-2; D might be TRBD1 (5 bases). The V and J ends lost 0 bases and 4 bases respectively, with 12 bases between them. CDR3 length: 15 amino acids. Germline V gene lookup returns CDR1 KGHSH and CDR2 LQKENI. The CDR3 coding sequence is TGTGCCAGCTCACCACCTCGGGGGGTGACCTATGGCTACACCTTC. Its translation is CASSPPRGVTYGYTF.

This chain's CDR3 is CASSDPRVGYTF. The DNA for the CDR3 is TGTGCCAGCAGTGATCCCAGGGTTGGCTACACCTTC. V usage is TRBV2 and J usage is TRBJ1-2, with D possibly TRBD1 on 5 matching bases. The CDR3 runs 12 residues. CDR1 SNHLY and CDR2 FYNNEI come from the germline V gene. The V gene lost 3 bases and the J gene lost 7 bases, with 9 bases spanning the gap. Supplemented by reference TRBV2 and TRBJ1-2, the full variable domain reads EPEVTQTPSHQVTQMGQEVILRCVPISNHLYFYWYRQILGQKVEFLVSFYNNEISEKSEIFDDQFSVERPDGSNFTLKIRSTKLEDSAMYFCASSDPRVGYTFGSGTRLTVV.

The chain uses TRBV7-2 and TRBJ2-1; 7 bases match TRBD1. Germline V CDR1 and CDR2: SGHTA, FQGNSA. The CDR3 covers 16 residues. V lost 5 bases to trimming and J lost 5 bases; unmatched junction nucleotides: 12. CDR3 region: CASSVLQGMEHNEQFF. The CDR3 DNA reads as TGTGCCAGCAGCGTGCTACAGGGGATGGAGCACAATGAGCAGTTCTTC.

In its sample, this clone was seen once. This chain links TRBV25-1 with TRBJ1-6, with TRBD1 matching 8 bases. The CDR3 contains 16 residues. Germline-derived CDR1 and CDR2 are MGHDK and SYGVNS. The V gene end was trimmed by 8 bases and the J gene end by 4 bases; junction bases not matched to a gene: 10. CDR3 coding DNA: TGTGCCAGCCAAACGACAGGGGCGAAATATAATTCACCCCTCCACTTT. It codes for CASQTTGAKYNSPLHF.

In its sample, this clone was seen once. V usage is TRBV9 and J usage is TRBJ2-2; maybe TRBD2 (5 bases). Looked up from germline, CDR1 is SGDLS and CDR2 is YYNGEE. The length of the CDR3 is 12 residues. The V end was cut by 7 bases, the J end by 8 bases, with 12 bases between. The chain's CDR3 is CASSRGAGELFF. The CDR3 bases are TGTGCCAGCTCCCGGGGTGCGGGGGAGCTGTTTTTT.

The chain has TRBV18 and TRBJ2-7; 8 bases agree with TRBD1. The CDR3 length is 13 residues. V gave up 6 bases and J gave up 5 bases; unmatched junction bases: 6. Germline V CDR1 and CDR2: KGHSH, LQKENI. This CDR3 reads CASSRTGNNEQYF. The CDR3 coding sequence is TGTGCCAGCTCCCGGACAGGGAACAACGAGCAGTACTTC.